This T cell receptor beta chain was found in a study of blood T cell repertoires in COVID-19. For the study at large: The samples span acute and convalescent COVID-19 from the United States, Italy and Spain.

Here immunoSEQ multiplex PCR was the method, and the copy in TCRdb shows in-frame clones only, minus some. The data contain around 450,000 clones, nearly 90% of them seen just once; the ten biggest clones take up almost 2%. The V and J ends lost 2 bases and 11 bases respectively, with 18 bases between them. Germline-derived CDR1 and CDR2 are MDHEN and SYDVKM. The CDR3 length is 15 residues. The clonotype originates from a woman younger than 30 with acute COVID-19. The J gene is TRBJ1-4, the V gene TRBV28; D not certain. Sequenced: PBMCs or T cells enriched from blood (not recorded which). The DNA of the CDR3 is TGTGCCAGCAGTTTACGATACCCCCGGAGAAGGAAACTGTTTTTT. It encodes CASSLRYPRRRKLFF.